Each of the 7 T cell receptor beta chains below was sequenced from the same sample in a study of CD8 T cells in Susac syndrome. After extraction with the RNeasy kit, 0.5 to 1 ug of the RNA was reverse transcribed using random hexamers. TCRdb passed the immunoSEQ multiplex PCR reads through MiXCR, listing each CDR3 protein once. The sample includes 150,000 to 200,000 distinct CDR3 sequences, approximately 95% of them seen just once. The sample was CD8+ T cells from PBMCs. These receptors originate from a human donor with multiple sclerosis.

J is TRBJ2-7 and V is TRBV1. TRBV1 is deemed a pseudogene. This CDR3 contains 14 residues. CDR3 amino acids: CTSRVGRTTYEQYF. The CDR3 nucleotides read TGCACCAGCAGGGTAGGCAGGACTACCTACGAGCAGTACTTC.

This clonotype was counted a few times. This chain joins TRBV25-1 and TRBJ2-2; no firm D call. Germline-derived CDR1 and CDR2 are MGHDK and SYGVNS. This CDR3 spans 10 amino acids. Trimming took 5 bases from V and 6 from J, leaving 1 base between them. CDR3 sequence reads: CASSSGELFF. In DNA form, the CDR3 reads TGTGCCAGCAGTTCCGGGGAGCTGTTTTTT.

J is TRBJ2-1 and V is TRBV7-9, with 9 nucleotides matching TRBD2. The V segment lost 5 bases and the J segment 5 bases; nucleotides outside the gene matches: 7. This CDR3 is 15 amino acids long. The germline V gene encodes CDR1 SEHNR and CDR2 FQNEAQ (reference sequence). CDR3 bases: TGTGCCAGCAGCCGCAGGACTAGCGCCGACAATGAGCAGTTCTTC. Protein: CASSRRTSADNEQFF.

This clonotype appeared a single time. V usage is TRBV4-1 and J usage is TRBJ2-3, with a possible D match to TRBD2 (5 bases). The CDR3 is 17 amino acids. V was shortened by 0 bases and J by 4 bases, with 17 bases between the two germline ends. Germline V gene lookup returns CDR1 MGHRA and CDR2 YSYEKL. DNA for the CDR3: TGCGCCAGCAGCCAAGACAGGTCTTACGGGATCCCAGATACGCAGTATTTT. Translation gives CASSQDRSYGIPDTQYF.

The chain couples TRBV9 to TRBJ2-1; 8 bases align to TRBD2. Germline V gene data show CDR1 as SGDLS and CDR2 as YYNGEE. V gave up 3 bases and J gave up 5 bases; unmatched junction bases: 4. The CDR3 consists of 14 residues. The CDR3 is CASSARTSHNEQFF. Written as DNA, the CDR3 is TGTGCCAGCAGCGCTCGGACTAGCCACAATGAGCAGTTCTTC.

The chain carries TRBV24-1 and TRBJ2-1; D may be TRBD1 (6 bases). Germline values: CDR1 KGHDR, CDR2 SFDVKD. The CDR3 is 13 residues long. V lost 3 bases and J lost 7, with 9 bases in between. The CDR3 sequence is CATSDGGGNEQFF. CDR3 nucleotides: TGTGCCACCAGTGATGGGGGCGGAAATGAGCAGTTCTTC.

V and J are TRBV19 and TRBJ2-7; D remains ambiguous. The CDR3 contains 11 residues. Germline V gene sequence: CDR1 LNHDA, CDR2 SQIVND (reference sequence). V lost 3 bases to trimming and J lost 5 bases, with 5 bases between them. For the CDR3, the DNA is TGTGCCAGTAGTATTGGGCACGAGCAGTACTTC. Translating gives CASSIGHEQYF.